This TCR beta chain was recovered during a study of siplizumab effects on memory and regulatory T cells. General study findings and limits: Solely a minor proportion of alloreactive clones could be assigned to unstimulated subsets. Memory cells seemed less diverse than naive T cells, which also seemed major contributors to the alloresponse. Proliferating Tregs' suppressive function in siplizumab cultures went unconfirmed.

TCRdb keeps only in-frame clones here, not all; method: immunoSEQ multiplex PCR. Altogether approximately 100,000 clones are present, 75% to 95% being singletons, with the ten largest covering about 2.4%. The CDR3 length is 13 residues. The V end lost 0 bases, the J end lost 7 bases, and 8 bases lay between the germline ends. Germline V gene data show CDR1 as SGHNT and CDR2 as YENEEA. To note about this clone: Its antigen is not known.

The sequenced material came from CD4+ T cells sorted from blood. The source is a human donor in good health. Some clones in this sample may be carry-over from other donors' samples. The chain carries TRBV11-3 and TRBJ2-3, with a weak D call TRBD2 (5 bases). CDR3: CASSLENGNTQYF. In DNA form, the CDR3 reads TGTGCCAGCAGCTTAGAAAACGGGAATACGCAGTATTTT.